This TCR beta chain stems from a study of tumor-infiltrating lymphocytes in primary liver carcinoma. Study information: Patients diagnosed with primary liver carcinoma received treatment through surgical resection. Study conclusions and caveats: The study found a significantly higher top-250-clone fraction in tumors than in blood (p = 0.039). Tumor region pairs shared more overlap than did tumor-adjacent and tumor-blood pairs.

Germline DNA was extracted too, while blood RNA derived from unsorted whole blood. The CDR3 runs 16 residues. J lost 0 bases, V lost 6 bases, and 8 bases had no gene match. Per the germline V gene, CDR1 is MDHEN and CDR2 is SYDVKM. This clonotype turned up a few times. Its target is not known. The investigators made TCR beta cDNA from roughly 0.45 ug total RNA, using a constant-region primer. Library construction for TCR beta comprised three nested multiplex PCR rounds performed with slightly modified ARM-PCR. Both of the initial two PCR rounds ran for around 9 cycles and employed TRBV1-TRBV30 forward primers alongside a C-beta reverse primer. Using its own MiXCR run on the multiplex PCR reads, TCRdb lists one record per CDR3 protein. This table has about 180,000 distinct CDR3 sequences, 60% appearing once.

The specimen sequenced was peripheral blood. This sequence originates from a middle-aged man with primary liver carcinoma and hepatitis B virus infection. The J gene is TRBJ1-3, the V gene TRBV28; TRBD1 agrees at 7 bases. The CDR3 coding sequence is TGTGCCAGCAGCCTTCAGGGGGGACTCTCTGGAAACACCATATATTTT. Protein product: CASSLQGGLSGNTIYF.